The 8 T cell receptor beta chains below were found in one sample sequenced in a study of blood T cell repertoires in COVID-19. Measured with immunoSEQ multiplex PCR; TCRdb has only the in-frame clones, and not every one. The data contain over 25,000 clones, just under 80% of them singletons. The sequencing sample was made of peripheral blood. The source is a man older than 75 with acute or convalescent COVID-19.

This chain connects TRBV15 to TRBJ1-1, with a tentative D call TRBD1 (5 bases). CDR1 LNHNV and CDR2 YYDKDF come from the germline V gene (reference sequence). The CDR3 loop spans 14 amino acids. The V gene lost 5 bases and the J gene lost 4 bases, with 14 bases spanning the gap. The CDR3 is CATSLARRGTEAFF. In DNA, the CDR3 is TGTGCCACCAGCCTTGCCCGGAGGGGCACTGAAGCTTTCTTT. Combining the CDR3 with reference TRBV15 and TRBJ1-1 gives the whole variable domain DAMVIQNPRYQVTQFGKPVTLSCSQTLNHNVMYWYQQKSSQAPKLLFHYYDKDFNNEADTPDNFQSRRPNTSFCFLDIRSPGLGDTAMYLCATSLARRGTEAFFGQGTRLTVV.

The V call is TRBV19, the J call TRBJ1-4; the D is unclear. The V gene lost 6 bases and the J gene lost 6 bases, with 17 bases spanning the gap. The CDR3 is 15 amino acids. Germline CDR1 is LNHDA and CDR2 is SQIVND (reference sequence). The CDR3 loop is CASRVRTARDEKLFF. The CDR3 region has the DNA TGTGCCAGTAGGGTGAGGACGGCGAGGGATGAAAAACTGTTTTTT.

V and J are TRBV6-5 and TRBJ2-3; D is ambiguous. The CDR3 is 16 residues long. From germline, CDR1 is MNHEY and CDR2 SVGAGI. The germline V and J ends were trimmed by 0 bases and 2 bases, with 12 bases remaining between them. The CDR3 region is CASSYSRQLLTDTQYF. The CDR3 DNA follows: TGTGCCAGCAGTTACTCGAGGCAGCTACTCACAGATACGCAGTATTTT.

V usage is TRBV15 and J usage is TRBJ1-2; no definite D call. Germline CDR1 and CDR2: LNHNV and YYDKDF (reference sequence). The V end lost 0 bases, the J end lost 8 bases, and 13 bases lay between the germline ends. The CDR3 sequence is 14 residues long. Here the CDR3 DNA reads TGTGCCACCAGCAGAGAGCGGAGATCAGAGGGCTACACCTTC. Amino acids: CATSRERRSEGYTF.

The chain couples TRBV7-2 to TRBJ2-1, with 9 bases lining up with TRBD1. The CDR3 has 16 amino acids. From germline, CDR1 is SGHTA and CDR2 FQGNSA. V lost 1 base and J lost 1; bases outside the gene matches: 2. CDR3 amino acids: CASSLVGTGSYNEQFF. In DNA, the CDR3 is TGTGCCAGCAGCTTAGTAGGGACAGGGTCCTACAATGAGCAGTTCTTC.

This clone came up once. In DNA form, the CDR3 reads TGTGCCAGCATAGAGAACACTGAAGCTTTCTTT. It translates to CASIENTEAFF. The chain uses TRBV7-9 and TRBJ1-1; D not certain. The CDR3 sequence is 11 residues long. Trimming removed 7 bases from V and 1 base from J, with 4 bases in between. Germline V gives CDR1 SEHNR, CDR2 FQNEAQ (reference sequence).

This chain joins TRBV6-5 and TRBJ2-3; D is unclear. CDR1 is MNHEY, CDR2 SVGAGI, per germline. V was trimmed by 0 bases and J by 2 bases, leaving 9 bases between them. The CDR3 has 15 residues. CDR3 amino acids: CASSYSGDITDTQYF. CDR3 DNA: TGTGCCAGCAGTTACTCGGGTGACATCACAGATACGCAGTATTTT.

The V and J genes are TRBV28 and TRBJ2-1, with 14 bases identical to TRBD2. The CDR3 spans 16 residues. Trimming took 4 bases from V and 9 from J; bases not matched to a gene: 8. Germline V gene sequence: CDR1 MDHEN, CDR2 SYDVKM. CDR3 DNA sequence: TGTGCCAGCAGTTCCCCCGGACTAGCGGGGGGCGGTGAGCAGTTCTTC. It translates to CASSSPGLAGGGEQFF.